The 24 T cell receptor beta chains below come from one sample, sequenced in a study of a mutant IDH1 vaccine in newly diagnosed glioma. Their cognate antigens are unknown. Profiling relied on immunoSEQ multiplex PCR, and the TCRdb table lists in-frame clones only, not all of them. Here the sample spans 50,000 to 60,000 clones, approximately 80% being singletons. Time point described: week 23, last vaccination. Every vaccine dose comprised 300 ug of mutant IDH1 20-mer peptide plus topical imiquimod. The sequencing used PBMCs, collected from a glioma patient whose treatment included an IDH1 peptide vaccine. These receptors all come from a man aged 35 to 55 with glioma.

The V call is TRBV18, the J call TRBJ1-3, with D tentatively TRBD1 (6 bases). Germline V gene sequence: CDR1 KGHSH, CDR2 LQKENI. V was trimmed by 4 bases and J by 3 bases, leaving 16 bases between them. The length of the CDR3 is 16 residues. CDR3 amino acids: CASSLPTGQLGNTIYF. In DNA, the CDR3 is TGTGCCAGCTCACTACCGACAGGCCAGCTTGGAAACACCATATATTTT.

This rearrangement joins TRBV7-6 to TRBJ1-1; possibly TRBD1 for D (5 bases). V lost 1 base and J lost 1, with 19 bases in between. The CDR3 is made up of 18 amino acids. Per the germline V gene, CDR1 is SGHVS and CDR2 is FNYEAQ. Here the CDR3 DNA reads TGTGCCAGCAGCTTAGAGGGCAGGGTCGGGTTGAGGAACACTGAAGCTTTCTTT. This codes for CASSLEGRVGLRNTEAFF.

CDR3 region: CASSLVDSINEQYF. In DNA form, the CDR3 reads TGTGCCAGCAGCTTGGTAGACAGTATCAACGAGCAGTACTTC. The chain uses TRBV5-6 and TRBJ2-7; a possible D gene is TRBD1 (5 bases). Germline V gene lookup returns CDR1 SGHDT and CDR2 YYEEEE. This CDR3 contains 14 residues. V lost 0 bases and J 5 bases, leaving 12 bases between the germline ends. The full variable domain, its missing parts supplied by reference TRBV5-6 and TRBJ2-7, is DAGVTQSPTHLIKTRGQQVTLRCSPKSGHDTVSWYQQALGQGPQFIFQYYEEEERQRGNFPDRFSGHQFPNYSSELNVNALLLGDSALYLCASSLVDSINEQYFGPGTRLTVT.

V and J are TRBV14 and TRBJ2-2; a possible D gene is TRBD2 (5 bases). CDR1 is SGHDN, CDR2 FVKESK, per germline. V lost 0 bases and J 2 bases, leaving 16 bases between the germline ends. The length of the CDR3 is 18 residues. CDR3 residues: CASSQDASSFRNTGELFF. CDR3 nucleotide sequence: TGTGCCAGCAGCCAAGATGCGTCTAGCTTCCGCAACACCGGGGAGCTGTTTTTT. The whole variable domain, filled in from reference TRBV14 and TRBJ2-2, reads EAGVTQFPSHSVIEKGQTVTLRCDPISGHDNLYWYRRVMGKEIKFLLHFVKESKQDESGMPNNRFLAERTGGTYSTLKVQPAELEDSGVYFCASSQDASSFRNTGELFFGEGSRLTVL.

This clone occurred a few times. This sequence joins TRBV7-9 and TRBJ1-6; D remains unclear. CDR1 SEHNR and CDR2 FQNEAQ come from the germline V gene (reference sequence). This CDR3 comprises 15 residues. Trimming took off 1 base at V and 7 bases at J, with 11 bases between the two ends. This CDR3 is CASSLDSRQNSPLHF. CDR3 DNA: TGTGCCAGCAGCTTAGACAGTAGACAAAATTCACCCCTCCACTTT.

This clone appeared a few times. V is TRBV7-9 and J is TRBJ1-4, with D possibly TRBD1 on 5 matching bases. Germline loops: CDR1 SEHNR, CDR2 FQNEAQ (reference sequence). This CDR3 spans 14 amino acids. V was clipped by 5 bases and J by 7 bases, with 14 bases between them. Here the CDR3 reads CASSRGGFREKLFF. As DNA, the CDR3 is TGTGCCAGCAGCCGCGGGGGATTCCGTGAAAAACTGTTTTTT.

The chain is built from TRBV27 and TRBJ1-6; D call uncertain. Germline CDR1 reads MNHEY; CDR2 reads SMNVEV (reference sequence). This CDR3 region has 15 residues. The V and J ends lost 2 bases and 7 bases respectively, with 12 bases between them. Here the CDR3 DNA reads TGTGCCAGCAGTTTACTTACCGCGGGGAATTCACCCCTCCACTTT. Its protein is CASSLLTAGNSPLHF.

The chain uses TRBV7-8 and TRBJ2-7; tentative D call: TRBD2 (6 bases). There are 15 residues in the CDR3. V was pared by 4 bases and J by 3 bases, with 16 bases between. Germline V gives CDR1 SGHVS, CDR2 FQNEAQ. For the CDR3, the DNA is TGTGCCAGCAGCTCAAACCGGGACTCCTACTACGAGCAGTACTTC. It specifies CASSSNRDSYYEQYF. The full variable domain, completed using reference TRBV7-8 and TRBJ2-7, is GAGVSQSPRYKVAKRGQDVALRCDPISGHVSLFWYQQALGQGPEFLTYFQNEAQLDKSGLPSDRFFAERPEGSVSTLKIQRTQQEDSAVYLCASSSNRDSYYEQYFGPGTRLTVT.

This clone was counted a few times. The chain employs TRBV19 and TRBJ1-1, with a tentative D call TRBD1 (5 bases). CDR3 length: 15 residues. The V gene lost 3 bases and the J gene lost 0 bases, with 11 bases spanning the gap. CDR1 and CDR2 from the germline V gene are LNHDA and SQIVND (reference sequence). The CDR3 DNA reads TGTGCCAGTAGTATCGCGACAGTGATGAACACTGAAGCTTTCTTT. It translates to CASSIATVMNTEAFF.

The genes are TRBV5-6 and TRBJ2-5, with no clear D. This CDR3 is 13 amino acids long. CDR1 and CDR2 from the germline V gene are SGHDT and YYEEEE. V lost 4 bases, J lost 5 bases, and 12 bases lay in between. The DNA of the CDR3 is TGTGCCAGCAGCCGATGGGGTGCGGAGACCCAGTACTTC. This translates into CASSRWGAETQYF. Looking up the rest from reference TRBV5-6 and TRBJ2-5 gives the full variable domain: DAGVTQSPTHLIKTRGQQVTLRCSPKSGHDTVSWYQQALGQGPQFIFQYYEEEERQRGNFPDRFSGHQFPNYSSELNVNALLLGDSALYLCASSRWGAETQYFGPGTRLLVL.

This sequence joins TRBV18 and TRBJ1-4; TRBD1 agrees at 7 bases. This CDR3 comprises 14 residues. Looked up from germline, CDR1 is KGHSH and CDR2 is LQKENI. With 4 bases clipped from V and 7 bases from J, the junction kept 6 bases outside the gene matches. The CDR3 coding sequence is TGTGCCAGCTCACGACAGGGTTCGATTGAAAAACTGTTTTTT. Its protein is CASSRQGSIEKLFF.

This sequence joins TRBV5-6 and TRBJ1-1, with TRBD1 matching 7 bases. CDR1 and CDR2 (germline): SGHDT, YYEEEE. The CDR3 has 18 residues. The junction had 11 bases not matched to a gene; V was cut back by 0 bases and J by 0 bases. CDR3 bases: TGTGCCAGCAGCTTGGCGAGGGGGCAGAGAATGATGAACACTGAAGCTTTCTTT. Translation gives CASSLARGQRMMNTEAFF. The full variable domain, completed using reference TRBV5-6 and TRBJ1-1, is DAGVTQSPTHLIKTRGQQVTLRCSPKSGHDTVSWYQQALGQGPQFIFQYYEEEERQRGNFPDRFSGHQFPNYSSELNVNALLLGDSALYLCASSLARGQRMMNTEAFFGQGTRLTVV.

The chain recombines TRBV27 with TRBJ1-5; possible D gene TRBD1, 5 bases. V dropped 4 bases and J dropped 4 bases, with 17 bases sitting between them. The CDR3 is made up of 16 amino acids. Germline-derived CDR1 and CDR2 are MNHEY and SMNVEV (reference sequence). CDR3 sequence reads: CASSSLDSGVNQPQHF. CDR3 sequence (DNA): TGTGCCAGCAGTTCCCTCGACAGTGGGGTAAATCAGCCCCAGCATTTT.

The chain links TRBV10-2 to TRBJ1-6, with 9 bases aligning to TRBD1. The CDR3 sequence is 16 residues long. The germline gives CDR1 WSHSY, CDR2 SAAADI. V dropped 6 bases and J dropped 7; count of bases not matched to a gene: 10. The CDR3 spells CASRAPWDRENSPLHF. DNA of the CDR3: TGCGCCAGCAGGGCCCCATGGGACAGGGAAAATTCACCCCTCCACTTT.

The rearrangement links TRBV19 to TRBJ1-1; TRBD1 is a possible D gene (6 bases). This CDR3 has 14 amino acids. From germline, CDR1 is LNHDA and CDR2 SQIVND (reference sequence). Trimming left V 4 bases short and J 5 bases short, with 14 bases between. CDR3 sequence: CASSKGQPSTEAFF. The CDR3 region has the DNA TGTGCCAGTAGTAAAGGACAGCCAAGTACTGAAGCTTTCTTT. Looking up the rest from reference TRBV19 and TRBJ1-1 gives the full variable domain: DGGITQSPKYLFRKEGQNVTLSCEQNLNHDAMYWYRQDPGQGLRLIYYSQIVNDFQKGDIAEGYSVSREKKESFPLTVTSAQKNPTAFYLCASSKGQPSTEAFFGQGTRLTVV.

This clone was seen more than once but under ten times. The gene calls are TRBV6-6 and TRBJ2-7; 10 bases are a match to TRBD1. J gave up 4 bases and V 6 bases, and 6 bases lay outside the gene matches. CDR3 length: 14 residues. Germline CDR1 MNHNY, CDR2 SVGAGI (reference sequence). The CDR3 coding sequence is TGTGCCAGCAGACATCGGACAGGGGGGTACGAGCAGTACTTC. Its translation is CASRHRTGGYEQYF.

The V gene is TRBV27, the J gene TRBJ2-7, with 8 nucleotides matching TRBD2. With V trimmed by 6 bases and J by 4 bases, 14 bases remained unmatched. The CDR3 spans 16 residues. Germline V lookup: CDR1 MNHEY, CDR2 SMNVEV (reference sequence). The CDR3 DNA follows: TGTGCCAGCAGGCCCCGAGGAAGCGGGGGATGGTACGAGCAGTACTTC. Translation gives CASRPRGSGGWYEQYF.

The count of this clone is one. This chain uses TRBV5-6 with TRBJ2-7, with D possibly being TRBD1 or TRBD2 (5 bases each). The V and J ends lost 2 bases and 5 bases respectively, with 8 bases between them. The CDR3 length is 12 residues. Germline CDR1 SGHDT, CDR2 YYEEEE. CDR3 region: CASSFQGDEQYF. CDR3 nucleotides: TGTGCCAGCAGCTTTCAGGGAGACGAGCAGTACTTC.

The V and J genes are TRBV7-2 and TRBJ1-5; D remains ambiguous. Trimming took off 3 bases at V and 0 bases at J, with 9 bases between the two ends. The CDR3 is 15 residues long. Germline-derived CDR1 and CDR2 are SGHTA and FQGNSA. The CDR3 sequence is CASSLAGHSNQPQHF. CDR3 sequence (DNA): TGTGCCAGCAGCTTGGCAGGTCATAGCAATCAGCCCCAGCATTTT.

This CDR3 is CASRPGLITDTQYF. Here the CDR3 DNA reads TGTGCCAGCAGACCGGGACTTATCACAGATACGCAGTATTTT. The V gene is TRBV5-4, the J gene TRBJ2-3; the D gene is possibly TRBD2 (6 bases). The ends were cut back, 5 bases at V and 2 bases at J, with 12 bases in the middle. The CDR3 is 14 residues long. Germline V gene sequence: CDR1 SGHNT, CDR2 YYREEE (reference sequence). Full variable domain (remainder filled in from reference TRBV5-4 and TRBJ2-3): ETGVTQSPTHLIKTRGQQVTLRCSSQSGHNTVSWYQQALGQGPQFIFQYYREEENGRGNFPPRFSGLQFPNYSSELNVNALELDDSALYLCASRPGLITDTQYFGPGTRLTVL.

The chain recombines TRBV6-5 with TRBJ1-1; D gene unclear. From germline, CDR1 is MNHEY and CDR2 SVGAGI. This CDR3 has 16 residues. V was cut by 4 bases and J by 1 base, with 16 bases left in between. The CDR3 protein is CASSSLDKRANTEAFF. The CDR3, as DNA: TGTGCCAGCAGTTCACTCGACAAAAGGGCGAACACTGAAGCTTTCTTT.

The J gene is TRBJ1-3, the V gene TRBV7-6; no definite D call. This CDR3 has 17 amino acids. Germline loops: CDR1 SGHVS, CDR2 FNYEAQ. The V gene lost 4 bases and the J gene lost 0 bases, with 16 bases spanning the gap. The CDR3 spells CASSSSPVSRSGNTIYF. For the CDR3, the DNA is TGTGCCAGCAGCTCATCCCCCGTCTCCCGCTCTGGAAACACCATATATTTT. Full variable domain (missing parts from reference TRBV7-6 and TRBJ1-3): GAGVSQSPRYKVTKRGQDVALRCDPISGHVSLYWYRQALGQGPEFLTYFNYEAQQDKSGLPNDRFSAERPEGSISTLTIQRTEQRDSAMYRCASSSSPVSRSGNTIYFGEGSWLTVV.

This chain links TRBV6-5 with TRBJ2-7, with 7 bases aligning to TRBD1. The CDR3 has 13 amino acids. V dropped 5 bases and J dropped 3; count of bases not matched to a gene: 4. Germline values: CDR1 MNHEY, CDR2 SVGAGI. CDR3 amino acids: CASSPTGNYEQYF. The CDR3 DNA follows: TGTGCCAGCAGTCCGACAGGGAACTACGAGCAGTACTTC.

This clone has a single count. The chain uses TRBV7-9 and TRBJ1-3; D remains unclear. Germline-derived CDR1 and CDR2 are SEHNR and FQNEAQ (reference sequence). CDR3 length: 15 residues. Trimming removed 8 bases at V and 0 bases at J, with 14 bases between. CDR3 coding DNA: TGTGCCAGCGCAGCCAGAGGGATCTCTGGAAACACCATATATTTT. This sequence encodes CASAARGISGNTIYF.